A single sample gave rise to the 8 T cell receptor beta chains below, sequenced in a study of cytomegalovirus exposure and HLA in healthy donors. Primers for the PCR totalled 60 Vbeta and 13 Jbeta. Only in-frame clones appear in the TCRdb table, and some are missing; sequencing was by immunoSEQ multiplex PCR. The sample lists 120,000 to 150,000 clones, 75% to 90% occurring once. Material: PBMCs. The receptors stem from a female donor in good health and CMV-seronegative.

V and J are TRBV7-9 and TRBJ2-3, with a tentative D call TRBD2 (7 bases). Trimming shortened V by 3 bases and J by 2 bases, and 12 bases separated the two germline ends. The CDR3 runs to 15 residues. In germline, CDR1 is SEHNR, CDR2 FQNEAQ (reference sequence). The CDR3 DNA is TGTGCCAGCAGCTTCGGGGGGCCCCTCACAGATACGCAGTATTTT. Its translation is CASSFGGPLTDTQYF.

This clone is a singleton in its sample. This rearrangement joins TRBV29-1 to TRBJ2-7; 7 positions match TRBD1. The CDR3 has 13 residues. Germline trimming cut 1 base from V and 2 bases from J; bases unmatched to any gene: 2. Per germline, CDR1 SQVTM and CDR2 ANQGSEA. The chain's CDR3 is CSVEGQGPYEQYF. CDR3 bases: TGCAGCGTTGAAGGACAGGGCCCCTACGAGCAGTACTTC.

The rearrangement joins TRBV2 to TRBJ1-4, with D possibly TRBD1 on 5 matching bases. The V gene's germline CDR1 is SNHLY and CDR2 FYNNEI. Trimming took 2 bases from V and 4 from J, leaving 14 bases between them. The CDR3 is 16 amino acids. The CDR3 spells CASSEKRGLGNEKLFF. The CDR3 DNA reads TGTGCCAGCAGTGAAAAAAGGGGTTTGGGTAATGAAAAACTGTTTTTT.

The rearrangement uses TRBV28 and TRBJ2-7; unclear D gene. This CDR3 has 13 amino acids. Trimming stripped 5 bases from V and 5 bases from J, with 13 bases between. CDR1 and CDR2 from the germline V gene are MDHEN and SYDVKM. The CDR3 loop is CASSRGRWNEQYF. Here the CDR3 DNA reads TGTGCCAGCAGTCGAGGAAGGTGGAACGAGCAGTACTTC.

This chain links TRBV21-1 with TRBJ1-2; whether TRBD1, the table's D call, matches the DNA was not checked. TRBV21-1 is designated a pseudogene. The CDR3 is 14 amino acids. The CDR3 region has the DNA TGTGCCAGCAGCAAAAGGGACAGGGGGGATGGCTACACCTTC. Protein product: CASSKRDRGDGYTF.

This clone was recorded only once. The J gene is TRBJ1-1, the V gene TRBV27, with TRBD1 matching 8 bases. The CDR3 contains 15 residues. Germline CDR1 is MNHEY and CDR2 is SMNVEV (reference sequence). Losses at the gene ends were 5 bases for V and 2 bases for J; bases not matched to a gene: 7. The CDR3 loop reads CASSIQGTGNTEAFF. CDR3 DNA sequence: TGTGCCAGCAGTATACAAGGGACAGGCAACACTGAAGCTTTCTTT.

This rearrangement joins TRBV6-1 to TRBJ2-7; D gene ambiguous. The CDR3 sequence is 14 residues long. The V end was cut by 7 bases, the J end by 0 bases, with 13 bases between. Germline-derived CDR1 and CDR2 are MNHNS and SASEGT. The CDR3 reads CASIAYSYSYEQYF. CDR3 in DNA: TGTGCCAGCATAGCCTACTCATACTCCTACGAGCAGTACTTC.

The chain uses TRBV19 and TRBJ1-5, with 7 bases that match TRBD1. The junction had 12 bases not matched to a gene; V was cut back by 9 bases and J by 4 bases. Germline V gene lookup returns CDR1 LNHDA and CDR2 SQIVND (reference sequence). The CDR3 has 15 residues. In DNA, the CDR3 is TGTGCCAGCAAGACAAACCGGGACAGAAATCAGCCCCAGCATTTT. Protein product: CASKTNRDRNQPQHF.